This passage covers 14 T cell receptor beta chains from one sample sequenced in a study of cytomegalovirus exposure and HLA in healthy donors. 13 Jbeta primers and 60 Vbeta primers were used for the PCR. Clones were read by immunoSEQ multiplex PCR, and TCRdb kept only the in-frame ones, dropping some. The table lists about 130,000 clones. Material: PBMCs. Receptor source: a man aged 18 to 35 in good health and CMV-seronegative.

This chain joins TRBV9 and TRBJ1-1; maybe TRBD1 (6 bases). This CDR3 is 14 amino acids long. Germline CDR1 is SGDLS and CDR2 is YYNGEE. With 1 base removed from V and 1 base from J, the gap between germline ends came to 8 bases. The CDR3 region is CASSVTGQNTEAFF. Here the CDR3 DNA reads TGTGCCAGCAGCGTAACGGGACAGAACACTGAAGCTTTCTTT.

This sequence joins TRBV2 and TRBJ2-5; 7 bases match TRBD2. The J call may be faulty, since TRBJ2-7 better matches the DNA end. The CDR3 has 13 residues. CDR1 is SNHLY and CDR2 is FYNNEI in the germline V gene. The CDR3 sequence: CASSRLAGHEQYF. The CDR3 region has the DNA TGTGCCAGCAGTAGACTAGCCGGCCACGAGCAGTACTTC.

The gene calls are TRBV5-1 and TRBJ1-1, with D perhaps TRBD1 (6 bases). Germline CDR1 reads SGHRS; CDR2 reads YFSETQ. Deletions cut 4 bases from V and 4 bases from J, with 17 bases between. This CDR3 has 15 residues. CDR3 in amino acids: CASSPADRTVTEAFF. The CDR3 DNA reads as TGCGCCAGCAGCCCGGCAGACAGGACCGTCACTGAAGCTTTCTTT.

The chain combines TRBV6-4 with TRBJ1-1; 7 bases match TRBD1. This CDR3 is 15 amino acids long. Trimming took 4 bases from V and 1 from J; bases not matched to a gene: 6. Per germline, CDR1 MRHNA and CDR2 SNTAGT. Here the CDR3 reads CASSGAGGSNTEAFF. CDR3 nucleotides: TGTGCCAGCAGTGGTGCAGGGGGATCGAACACTGAAGCTTTCTTT.

J is TRBJ1-6 and V is TRBV5-5; tentatively, D is TRBD1 (6 bases). Per the germline V gene, CDR1 is SGHKS and CDR2 is YYEKEE (reference sequence). Trimming left V 2 bases short and J 6 bases short, with 9 bases between. The CDR3 has 14 amino acids. DNA for the CDR3: TGTGCCAGCAGCTTTTTACAGGGTAATTCACCCCTCCACTTT. Protein product: CASSFLQGNSPLHF. The complete variable domain, with remaining parts taken from reference TRBV5-5 and TRBJ1-6, reads DAGVTQSPTHLIKTRGQQVTLRCSPISGHKSVSWYQQVLGQGPQFIFQYYEKEERGRGNFPDRFSARQFPNYSSELNVNALLLGDSALYLCASSFLQGNSPLHFGNGTRLTVT.

The rearrangement uses TRBV7-9 and TRBJ2-4; tentatively, D is TRBD1 (6 bases). Germline lookup yields CDR1 SEHNR and CDR2 FQNEAQ (reference sequence). This CDR3 is built from 15 residues. V was clipped by 4 bases and J by 6 bases, with 16 bases between them. The CDR3, as DNA: TGTGCCAGCAGCTCCACCTACAGGGAAAGAAACATTCAGTACTTC. As protein: CASSSTYRERNIQYF.

The DNA of the CDR3 is TGTGCCATCAGTGGGCTAGCGGGGCCCCAAGATACGCAGTATTTT. It specifies CAISGLAGPQDTQYF. The chain couples TRBV10-3 to TRBJ2-3, with 9 bases lining up with TRBD2. Germline-derived CDR1 and CDR2 are ENHRY and SYGVKD. The CDR3 is 15 amino acids. After removal of 4 bases from V and 5 bases from J, the junction contained 7 bases not matched to a gene.

This chain connects TRBV6-6 to TRBJ2-1, with 11 bases aligning to TRBD2. The CDR3 consists of 15 residues. The germline gives CDR1 MNHNY, CDR2 SVGAGI (reference sequence). Losses at the gene ends were 6 bases for V and 4 bases for J; bases not matched to a gene: 5. This CDR3 reads CASRSGTSGYNEQFF. The CDR3 DNA sequence: TGTGCCAGCAGGAGCGGGACTAGCGGTTACAATGAGCAGTTCTTC.

The rearrangement joins TRBV7-9 to TRBJ1-1; D possibly corresponds to TRBD1 (6 bases). There are 15 residues in the CDR3. CDR1 is SEHNR and CDR2 is FQNEAQ in the germline V gene (reference sequence). Trimming pared 5 bases from V and 1 base from J, leaving 14 bases between. CDR3 sequence (DNA): TGTGCCAGCAGCCCCCCCGACAGGCCGAACACTGAAGCTTTCTTT. Translated: CASSPPDRPNTEAFF.

The chain recombines TRBV5-1 with TRBJ2-3; 8 bases are a match to TRBD1. J was trimmed by 2 bases and V by 5 bases; bases with no gene match: 10. Per germline, CDR1 SGHRS and CDR2 YFSETQ. The CDR3 is 16 residues long. This chain's CDR3 is CASRRAGGADTDTQYF. CDR3 nucleotides: TGCGCCAGCAGGCGCGCAGGGGGCGCCGACACAGATACGCAGTATTTT.

V and J are TRBV6-5 and TRBJ1-4, with D unresolved. Germline CDR1 MNHEY, CDR2 SVGAGI. This CDR3 comprises 14 residues. The V gene lost 5 bases and the J gene lost 0 bases, with 7 bases spanning the gap. CDR3 nucleotides: TGTGCCAGCAGTCTCAGTGCAACTAATGAAAAACTGTTTTTT. Translating it yields CASSLSATNEKLFF.

This chain joins TRBV6-5 and TRBJ1-1; no reliable D call. Trimming removed 2 bases from V and 0 bases from J, with 7 bases in between. The CDR3 has 14 amino acids. Germline assignment: CDR1 MNHEY and CDR2 SVGAGI. This CDR3 is CASSYEGMNTEAFF. For the CDR3, the DNA is TGTGCCAGCAGTTACGAGGGAATGAACACTGAAGCTTTCTTT.

Written as DNA, the CDR3 is TGTGCCAGCAGCCCGAATGCATTACAGGGCAATGAGCAGTTCTTC. Amino acids: CASSPNALQGNEQFF. The chain links TRBV7-7 to TRBJ2-1, with a possible D match to TRBD1 (6 bases). The CDR3 covers 15 residues. Per the germline V gene, CDR1 is SSHAT and CDR2 is FNYEAQ (reference sequence). V lost 5 bases and J 6 bases, leaving 17 bases between the germline ends.

This sequence joins TRBV4-1 and TRBJ2-4; maybe TRBD1 (5 bases). The CDR3 runs 15 residues. V gave up 3 bases and J gave up 0 bases, with 9 bases separating them. Germline lookup yields CDR1 MGHRA and CDR2 YSYEKL. The CDR3 sequence: CASSHPGKAKNIQYF. In DNA, the CDR3 is TGCGCCAGCAGCCACCCAGGGAAAGCCAAAAACATTCAGTACTTC.